This T cell receptor beta chain was recorded in a study of blood T cells in healthy people across ages (dated by TCRdb to the mid-2010s). Study-level background: In model experiments, roughly one uniquely barcoded TCR beta cDNA molecule per two T cells was captured by template switching. Using deep sequencing normalized with unique cDNA molecular identifiers, the study measured how TCR beta repertoire diversity changes with age. The donors were divided into four age groups: young (average around 15 years), middle-aged (over 35), aged (under 70) and long-lived (roughly 82). Using the same blood draw, the study looked at two additional independent replicas of 1 million unique cDNA reads for two donors, one aged 18 to 30 and the other aged 80 or older. Paper-wide results and their limitations: Bulk unsorted PBMC profiling prevented conclusive comparison of naive and antigen-experienced compartments. The CMV infection status of donors was not known, potentially confounding age-related changes in expanded clonotypes. Observed TCR beta diversity per million T cells fell roughly linearly with age, and a significant reduction was already apparent by age roughly 40. There was a strong correlation between observed TCR beta diversity and the percentage of naive T cells measured by flow cytometry. The long-lived group showed more naive CD4+ T cells, fewer expanded clones and increased TCR diversity than the aged group, suggesting age selection. Total diversity estimates from one million sequenced T cells were considered lower bounds and underestimates.

The library relied on 5' RACE. Sequencing was performed on an Illumina HiSeq 2500. A second about 6 to 11 cycle PCR used a sample-barcoded 5' primer and a J-beta primer mix. A template-switch 5' adaptor carrying 12 random nucleotides introduced a unique molecular identifier onto each TCR beta cDNA molecule. Each sample yielded at least 3 million CDR3-containing paired-end reads. The Mint cDNA synthesis kit, primed by a TRBC-specific oligonucleotide, was used to synthesize first-strand cDNA from all RNA. Following uracil-DNA glycosylase treatment, a first 18-cycle PCR with universal primers M1SS and BC2_uni_R was performed on all cDNA. The study's own analysis went as follows. For normalization, 1 million high-quality reads, each with a distinct molecular identifier, were randomly selected from each sample. Instead of being binned into consensus sequences, reads that shared molecular identifiers were thrown out. MiTCR, with a Q25 quality threshold and the strictest error-elimination algorithm, was used for CDR3 identification, clonotype clustering and error correction. A nonparametric unseen species model using Euler transformation provided a lower-bound estimate of total TCR beta diversity. TCRdb applied fastp at Q25 and MiXCR to the public reads, then kept only in-frame beta chains. Under each unique CDR3 protein, matching rows form one entry showing the most common genes and DNA. In this record, the V and J calls reflect TCRdb's handling and not the investigators' own analysis. Across this sample there are approximately 900,000 distinct CDR3 sequences, with around 29% seen only once. The ten largest make up around 9.6% of the sample.

The CDR3 measures 15 amino acids from cysteine to phenylalanine. This entry keeps only the CDR3 DNA: 45 bases, framed from base 1. The germline V gene provides CDR1 MNHEY and CDR2 SVGAGI. The junction shows trimming of 6 bases on V and 10 bases on J, and the gene matches do not reach 11 bases of it. This clonotype was observed many times. Its antigen target is currently unknown. No much larger clone is present one base from it, and per-base qualities are unavailable. Systemically healthy Caucasian individuals from Russia, around 38 in total and aged about 6 to 90 years, were included as donors. Each donor gave roughly 9 milliliters of peripheral blood, drawn into EDTA-treated Vacutainer tubes. Ficoll-Paque density-gradient centrifugation was used to isolate PBMCs, with at least 7 million per sample. Total RNA was extracted from PBMCs with Trizol reagent, with at least 5.5 micrograms obtained per sample. For every donor, flow cytometry on a PBMC aliquot measured the percentage of naive CD45RAhigh/CD27high T cells.

The sample was also reused in another study, on T cells of mothers and their children. As that second paper reports: Nine systemically healthy Caucasian individuals, comprising three mothers and their six children, were included as donors. cDNA synthesis consumed the entire amount of extracted RNA, loaded at around 1.4 ug RNA in each 15 ul reaction. In the second PCR, sample barcodes and 2-4 random nucleotides were introduced via the M1S primer. Over 8.5 million TCR beta CDR3 reads were obtained for each mother, and some 3.1 million reads were obtained for each child. In both related and unrelated pairs, thymic selection shapes the output of TCR recombination in a similar way, with inherited differences having only a minor effect. Normalized repertoire overlap was always slightly but never significantly higher in related than unrelated mother-child pairs. With a sensitivity of approximately 100 clones per million clonotypes, no persistent microchimeric T cell clones were detected. To look for features that set related mother-child pairs apart from unrelated individuals, the researchers ran deep NGS to compare the TCR beta repertoires of mothers and children. Mothers averaged about 40 +/- 4 years of age and children averaged 11 +/- 4 years. After adapter ligation with NEBNext reagents, the libraries were sequenced on Illumina HiSeq 2000 with 100+100 nt paired-end reads. Mother and child libraries were prepared a month apart and sequenced in separate runs to prevent cross-contamination. Each donor had between 500,000 and 2,000,000 distinct TCR beta clonotypes identified. Naive TCR beta clonotypes were estimated from low-frequency clonotypes matched to each donor's FACS-determined naive share, without sorting.

The sequenced sample was blood. Recombination linked TRBV6-5 to TRBJ1-6, and TRBD1 aligns with 8 junction nucleotides. This sequence originates from a woman between 40 and 55 years old in good health. CDR3 reads: CASSPGTGSSSPLHF. At the DNA level, the sequence is TGTGCCAGCAGCCCCGGGACAGGATCGTCCTCACCCCTCCACTTT.